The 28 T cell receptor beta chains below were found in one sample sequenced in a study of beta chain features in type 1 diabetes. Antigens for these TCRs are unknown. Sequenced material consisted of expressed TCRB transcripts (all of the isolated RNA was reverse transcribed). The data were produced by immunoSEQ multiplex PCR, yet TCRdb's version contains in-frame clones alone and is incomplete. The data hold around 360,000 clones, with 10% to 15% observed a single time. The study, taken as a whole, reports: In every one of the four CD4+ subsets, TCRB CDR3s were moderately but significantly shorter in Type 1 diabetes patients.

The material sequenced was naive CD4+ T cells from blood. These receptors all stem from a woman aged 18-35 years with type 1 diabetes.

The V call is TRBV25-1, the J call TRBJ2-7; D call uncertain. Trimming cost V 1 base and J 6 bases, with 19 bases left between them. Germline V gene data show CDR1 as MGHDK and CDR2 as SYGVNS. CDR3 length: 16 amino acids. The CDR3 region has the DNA TGTGCCAGCAGTGAATTATGTTTGGTGAACAATACCGAGCAGTACTTC. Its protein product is CASSELCLVNNTEQYF.

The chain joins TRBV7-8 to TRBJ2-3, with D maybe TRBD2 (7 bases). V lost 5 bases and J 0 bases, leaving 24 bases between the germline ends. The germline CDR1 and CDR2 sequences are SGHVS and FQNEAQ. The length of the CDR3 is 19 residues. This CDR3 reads CASSPRGGPRFPSTDTQYF. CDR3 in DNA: TGTGCCAGCAGCCCGAGGGGGGGGCCCCGTTTCCCTAGCACAGATACGCAGTATTTT. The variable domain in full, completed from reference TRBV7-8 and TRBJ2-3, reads GAGVSQSPRYKVAKRGQDVALRCDPISGHVSLFWYQQALGQGPEFLTYFQNEAQLDKSGLPSDRFFAERPEGSVSTLKIQRTQQEDSAVYLCASSPRGGPRFPSTDTQYFGPGTRLTVL.

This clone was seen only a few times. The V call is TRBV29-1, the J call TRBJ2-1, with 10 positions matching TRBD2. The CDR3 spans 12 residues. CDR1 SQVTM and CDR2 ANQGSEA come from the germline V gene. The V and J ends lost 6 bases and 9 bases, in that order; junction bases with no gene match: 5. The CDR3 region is CSVAGGHAEQFF. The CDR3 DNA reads TGCAGCGTAGCGGGGGGGCACGCTGAGCAGTTCTTC.

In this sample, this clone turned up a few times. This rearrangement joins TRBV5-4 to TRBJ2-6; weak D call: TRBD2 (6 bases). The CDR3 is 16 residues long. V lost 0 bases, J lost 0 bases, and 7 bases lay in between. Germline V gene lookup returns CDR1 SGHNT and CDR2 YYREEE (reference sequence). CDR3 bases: TGTGCCAGCAGCTTGGCGCGGGACTCTGGGGCCAACGTCCTGACTTTC. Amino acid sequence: CASSLARDSGANVLTF.

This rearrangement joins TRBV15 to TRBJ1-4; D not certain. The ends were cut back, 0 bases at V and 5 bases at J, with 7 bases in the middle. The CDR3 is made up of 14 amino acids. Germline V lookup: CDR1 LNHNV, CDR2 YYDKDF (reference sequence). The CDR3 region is CATSRDLLNEKLFF. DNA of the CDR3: TGTGCCACCAGCAGAGATCTCCTCAATGAAAAACTGTTTTTT.

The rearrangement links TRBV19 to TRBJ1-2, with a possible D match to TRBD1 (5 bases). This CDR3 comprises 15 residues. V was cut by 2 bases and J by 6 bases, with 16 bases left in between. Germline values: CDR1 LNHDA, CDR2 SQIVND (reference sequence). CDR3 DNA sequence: TGTGCCAGTAGTATAAATCAGGCCAGGGCGGATGGCTACACCTTC. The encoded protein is CASSINQARADGYTF.

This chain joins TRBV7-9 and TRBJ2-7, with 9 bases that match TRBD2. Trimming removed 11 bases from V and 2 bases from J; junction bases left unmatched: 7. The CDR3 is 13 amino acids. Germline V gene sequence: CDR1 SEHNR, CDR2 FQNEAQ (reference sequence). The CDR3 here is CAAAASGTYEQYF. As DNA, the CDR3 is TGTGCCGCGGCGGCTAGCGGGACCTACGAGCAGTACTTC.

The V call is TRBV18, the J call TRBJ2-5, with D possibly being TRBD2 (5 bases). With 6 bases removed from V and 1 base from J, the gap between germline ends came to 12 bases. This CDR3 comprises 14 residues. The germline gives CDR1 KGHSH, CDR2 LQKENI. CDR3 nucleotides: TGTGCCAGCTCGTCCAGCGGATCCCAAGAGACCCAGTACTTC. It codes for CASSSSGSQETQYF.

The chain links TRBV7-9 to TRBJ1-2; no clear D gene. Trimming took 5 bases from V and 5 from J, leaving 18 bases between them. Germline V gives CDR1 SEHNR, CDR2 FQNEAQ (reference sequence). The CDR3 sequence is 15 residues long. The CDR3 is CASSLRRPGVYGYTF. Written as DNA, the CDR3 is TGTGCCAGCAGCCTTAGAAGGCCCGGAGTTTATGGCTACACCTTC.

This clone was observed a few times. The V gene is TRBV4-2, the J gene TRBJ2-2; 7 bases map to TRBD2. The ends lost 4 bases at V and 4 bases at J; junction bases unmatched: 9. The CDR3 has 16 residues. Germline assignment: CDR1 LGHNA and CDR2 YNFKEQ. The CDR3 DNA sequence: TGTGCCAGCAGCCCGGGGGAGGGAGTATTCACCGGGGAGCTGTTTTTT. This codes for CASSPGEGVFTGELFF.

CDR3 residues: CASSQFLAGEIGGELFF. In DNA, the CDR3 is TGCGCCAGCAGCCAATTCCTAGCGGGAGAAATAGGCGGGGAGCTGTTTTTT. The rearrangement uses TRBV4-3 and TRBJ2-2; 10 bases are a match to TRBD2. This CDR3 spans 17 amino acids. With 2 bases clipped from V and 7 bases from J, the junction kept 10 bases outside the gene matches. Per germline, CDR1 LGHNA and CDR2 YSLEER.

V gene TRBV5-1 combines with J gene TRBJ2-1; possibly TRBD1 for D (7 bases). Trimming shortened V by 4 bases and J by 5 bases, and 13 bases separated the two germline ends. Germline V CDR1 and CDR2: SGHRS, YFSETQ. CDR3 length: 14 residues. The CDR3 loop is CASSSRGTDNEQFF. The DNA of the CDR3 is TGCGCCAGCAGCAGCCGCGGGACAGACAATGAGCAGTTCTTC.

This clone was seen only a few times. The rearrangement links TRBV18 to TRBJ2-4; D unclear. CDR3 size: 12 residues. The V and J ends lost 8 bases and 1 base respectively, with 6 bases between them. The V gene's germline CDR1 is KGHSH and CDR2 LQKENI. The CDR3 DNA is TGTGCCAGCAGCTCGGCCAAAAACATTCAGTACTTC. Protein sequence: CASSSAKNIQYF.

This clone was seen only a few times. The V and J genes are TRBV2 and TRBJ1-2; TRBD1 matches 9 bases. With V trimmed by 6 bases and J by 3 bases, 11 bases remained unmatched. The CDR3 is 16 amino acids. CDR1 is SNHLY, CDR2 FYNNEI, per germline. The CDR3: CASSPIQRQGDYGYTF. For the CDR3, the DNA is TGTGCCAGCAGCCCGATTCAGAGACAGGGGGACTATGGCTACACCTTC.

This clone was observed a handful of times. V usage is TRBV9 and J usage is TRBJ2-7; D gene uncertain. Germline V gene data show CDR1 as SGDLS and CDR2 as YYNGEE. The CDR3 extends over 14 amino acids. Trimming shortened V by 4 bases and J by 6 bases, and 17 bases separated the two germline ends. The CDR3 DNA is TGTGCCAGCAGCCGCACGGTAACAGTCTCCGAGCAGTACTTC. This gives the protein CASSRTVTVSEQYF.

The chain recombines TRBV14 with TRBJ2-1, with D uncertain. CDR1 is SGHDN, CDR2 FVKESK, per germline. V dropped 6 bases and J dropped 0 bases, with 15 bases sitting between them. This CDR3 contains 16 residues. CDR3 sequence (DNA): TGTGCCAGCAGTCACCTCAGCTGGAGCTCCTACAATGAGCAGTTCTTC. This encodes CASSHLSWSSYNEQFF.

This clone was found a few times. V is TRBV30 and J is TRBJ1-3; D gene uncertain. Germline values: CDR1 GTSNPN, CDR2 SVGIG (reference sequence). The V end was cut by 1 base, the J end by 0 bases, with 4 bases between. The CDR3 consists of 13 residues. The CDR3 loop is CAWSANSGNTIYF. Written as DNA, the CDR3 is TGTGCCTGGAGTGCTAACTCTGGAAACACCATATATTTT.

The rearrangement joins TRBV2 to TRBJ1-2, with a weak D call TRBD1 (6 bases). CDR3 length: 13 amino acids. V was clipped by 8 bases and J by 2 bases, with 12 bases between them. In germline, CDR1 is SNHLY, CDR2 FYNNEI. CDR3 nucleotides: TGTGCCAGCCAGGGGCGAGGAAACTATGGCTACACCTTC. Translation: CASQGRGNYGYTF.

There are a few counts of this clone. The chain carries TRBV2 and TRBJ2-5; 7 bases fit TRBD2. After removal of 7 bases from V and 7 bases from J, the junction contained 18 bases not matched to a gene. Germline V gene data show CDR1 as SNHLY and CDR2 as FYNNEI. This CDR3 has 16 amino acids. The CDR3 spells CASIPIPQSGTGTQYF. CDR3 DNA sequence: TGTGCCAGCATCCCCATACCCCAAAGCGGGACGGGGACCCAGTACTTC. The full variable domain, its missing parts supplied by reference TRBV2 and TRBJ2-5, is EPEVTQTPSHQVTQMGQEVILRCVPISNHLYFYWYRQILGQKVEFLVSFYNNEISEKSEIFDDQFSVERPDGSNFTLKIRSTKLEDSAMYFCASIPIPQSGTGTQYFGPGTRLLVL.

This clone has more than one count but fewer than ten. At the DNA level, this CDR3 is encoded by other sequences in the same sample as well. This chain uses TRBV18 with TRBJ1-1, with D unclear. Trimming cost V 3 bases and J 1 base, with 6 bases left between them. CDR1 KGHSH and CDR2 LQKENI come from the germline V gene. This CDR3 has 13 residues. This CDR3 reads CASSPRENTEAFF. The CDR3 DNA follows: TGTGCCAGCTCACCGAGGGAGAACACTGAAGCTTTCTTT.

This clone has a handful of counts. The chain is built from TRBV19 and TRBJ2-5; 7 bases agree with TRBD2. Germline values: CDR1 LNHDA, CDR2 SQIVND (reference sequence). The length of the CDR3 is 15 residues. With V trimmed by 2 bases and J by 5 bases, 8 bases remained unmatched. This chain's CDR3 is CASSIHRLGGETQYF. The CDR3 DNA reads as TGTGCCAGTAGTATACACCGCTTGGGGGGGGAGACCCAGTACTTC.

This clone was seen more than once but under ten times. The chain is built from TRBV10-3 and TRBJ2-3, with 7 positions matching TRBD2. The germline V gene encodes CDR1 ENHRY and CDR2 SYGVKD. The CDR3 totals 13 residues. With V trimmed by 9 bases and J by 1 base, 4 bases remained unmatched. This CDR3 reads CAMGRGGTDTQYF. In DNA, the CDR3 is TGTGCCATGGGACGGGGGGGCACAGATACGCAGTATTTT.

CDR3 protein: CASSQAGADTGELFF. CDR3 DNA: TGCGCCAGCAGCCAAGCGGGAGCGGACACCGGGGAGCTGTTTTTT. The genes are TRBV4-3 and TRBJ2-2, with a possible D match to TRBD2 (6 bases). This CDR3 is 15 amino acids long. The ends were cut back, 1 base at V and 3 bases at J, with 9 bases in the middle. The germline V gene encodes CDR1 LGHNA and CDR2 YSLEER.

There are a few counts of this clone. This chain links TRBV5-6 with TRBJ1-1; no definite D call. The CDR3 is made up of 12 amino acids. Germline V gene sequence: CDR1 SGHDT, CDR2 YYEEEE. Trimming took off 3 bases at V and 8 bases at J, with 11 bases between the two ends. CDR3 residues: CASSWRTDEAFF. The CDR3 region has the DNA TGTGCCAGCAGCTGGAGGACTGACGAAGCTTTCTTT.

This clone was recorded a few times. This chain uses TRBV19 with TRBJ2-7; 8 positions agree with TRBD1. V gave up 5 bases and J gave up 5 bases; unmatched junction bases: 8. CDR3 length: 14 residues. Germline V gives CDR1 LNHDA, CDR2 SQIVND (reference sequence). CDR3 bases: TGTGCCAGTAGTTTCCGGACAGGGTGGGACGAGCAGTACTTC. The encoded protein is CASSFRTGWDEQYF. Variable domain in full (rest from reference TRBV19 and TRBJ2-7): DGGITQSPKYLFRKEGQNVTLSCEQNLNHDAMYWYRQDPGQGLRLIYYSQIVNDFQKGDIAEGYSVSREKKESFPLTVTSAQKNPTAFYLCASSFRTGWDEQYFGPGTRLTVT.

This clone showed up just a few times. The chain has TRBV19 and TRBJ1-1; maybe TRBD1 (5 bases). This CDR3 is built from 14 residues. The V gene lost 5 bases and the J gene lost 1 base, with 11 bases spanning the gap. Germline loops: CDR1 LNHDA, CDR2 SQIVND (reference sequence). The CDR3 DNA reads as TGTGCCAGTAGTCTCCGACAGACGAACACTGAAGCTTTCTTT. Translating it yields CASSLRQTNTEAFF.

CDR3 amino acids: CASSPRDIQYF. The CDR3 bases are TGTGCCAGCAGCCCGCGGGACATTCAGTACTTC. The gene calls are TRBV28 and TRBJ2-4, with D maybe TRBD2 (5 bases). The CDR3 extends over 11 amino acids. Germline CDR1 MDHEN, CDR2 SYDVKM. Trimming left V 6 bases short and J 8 bases short, with 8 bases between.

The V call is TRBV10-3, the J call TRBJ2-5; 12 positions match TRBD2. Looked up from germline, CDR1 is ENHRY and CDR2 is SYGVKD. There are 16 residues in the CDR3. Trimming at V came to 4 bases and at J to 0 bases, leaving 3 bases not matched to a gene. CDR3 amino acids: CAISGLAGVNQETQYF. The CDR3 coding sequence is TGTGCCATCAGTGGACTAGCGGGAGTGAACCAAGAGACCCAGTACTTC.